Listed below are T cell receptor beta chains from one sample, sequenced in a study of PD-1 blockade in classical Hodgkin lymphoma. Repertoires were generated with immunoSEQ multiplex PCR, while TCRdb's copy carries only in-frame clones and drops some. The sample records some 24,000 clones, approximately 80% being singletons. This specimen consisted of peripheral blood mononuclear cells (PBMCs), obtained at baseline. These receptors came from a human donor with classical Hodgkin lymphoma. Both conserved end residues are part of each CDR3. The D gene is left open where the match is weak. The size field is filled for only some rows; it gives once, few, many or a size class.

abundance,d_gene,v_gene,j_gene,CDR3nt,CDR3aa
.,.,TRBV7-2,TRBJ2-4,TGTGCCAGCAGCTTAGACTCCTTGGCCAAAAACATTCAGTACTTC,CASSLDSLAKNIQYF
.,.,TRBV6-5,TRBJ2-7,TGTGCCAGCAAAAGGAACAGGGAATACTTC,CASKRNREYF
.,.,TRBV5-4,TRBJ2-6,TGTGCCAGCAGCTTGATCGCCGGAATTTCTGGGGCCAACGTCCTGACTTTC,CASSLIAGISGANVLTF
.,.,TRBV7-9,TRBJ2-1,TGTGCCAGCTTGGGGGGCTCTGAGCAGTTCTTC,CASLGGSEQFF
.,.,TRBV29-1,TRBJ1-4,TGCAGCGTTTTGTCAGGGGAAACTAATGAAAAACTGTTTTTT,CSVLSGETNEKLFF
.,.,TRBV14,TRBJ2-7,TGTGCCAGCAGCCACAGCTACGAGCAGTACTTC,CASSHSYEQYF
once,TRBD2,TRBV4-2,TRBJ2-7,TGTGCCAGCAGCCAAGAAGTCCGGACAGCGGGGGGGGAGCAGTACTTC,CASSQEVRTAGGEQYF
.,.,TRBV11-2,TRBJ2-1,TGTGCCAGCAGCCGAGTGCGGGGCAACGTCGAAGTTTACAATGAGCAGTTCTTC,CASSRVRGNVEVYNEQFF
few,.,TRBV4-2,TRBJ1-6,TGTGCCAGCAGCCAAGACAGAGGGGCTAGGAATTCACCCCTCCACTTT,CASSQDRGARNSPLHF
.,.,TRBV7-2,TRBJ2-1,TGTGCCAGCAGCTTACACGGGCGGGAGCAGTTCTTC,CASSLHGREQFF
.,.,TRBV6-5,TRBJ2-2,TGTGCCAGCAGTCTTGGAGGCAACACCGGGGAGCTGTTTTTT,CASSLGGNTGELFF
.,.,TRBV10-1,TRBJ2-2,TGCGCCAGCAGTGACCGGTGGAGGCACCTGTCGAACACCGGGGAGCTGTTTTTT,CASSDRWRHLSNTGELFF
.,TRBD2,TRBV2,TRBJ2-3,TGTGCCAGCAGTGAAGGGGGGCTAGCGGGGTCAGATACGCAGTATTTT,CASSEGGLAGSDTQYF
.,.,TRBV11-2,TRBJ2-5,TGTGCCAGCAGCTCAAAGACAGTCCAGTACTTC,CASSSKTVQYF
.,.,TRBV4-2,TRBJ2-3,TGTGCCAGCAGCCAACCGGTAGGGAGCACAGATACGCAGTATTTT,CASSQPVGSTDTQYF
.,.,TRBV28,TRBJ1-4,TGTGCCAGCAGTTTTTCGGGGGGCGGCAATGAAAAACTGTTTTTT,CASSFSGGGNEKLFF